The source of this TCR beta chain is a study of T cells expressing NK-cell markers. About the research overall: Sorted CD3+CD56+NKG2C+, CD3+CD56+NKG2C- and CD3+CD56-NKG2C+ T cells supplied TCR beta repertoires. Eight donors were sequenced, of whom seven were HCMV-seropositive, while the remaining one was HCMV-seronegative.

Comment on this clonotype: Its specificity is not known.

The study's findings and limits: The CD3+CD56-NKG2C+ fraction was also led by these clonotypes in a few donors.

TCR beta cDNA was generated via 5'RACE template switching incorporating UMIs. TCRdb reprocessed the 5' RACE reads, keeping one entry per CDR3 protein, no DNA. The sample table includes 150,000 or so distinct CDR3 sequences. The source of this sequence is a woman in her 50s in good health. What was sequenced was blood T cells: a sorted CD56 or NKG2C T cell subset, CD4+ or CD8+ T cells, or bulk PBMC T cells (not recorded which).

CDR3 sequence: CASSGGTVTDTQYF. The chain employs TRBV2 and TRBJ2-3; TCRdb lists TRBD1, though no DNA is available to test this call. This CDR3 comprises 14 residues. The germline gives CDR1 SNHLY, CDR2 FYNNEI.